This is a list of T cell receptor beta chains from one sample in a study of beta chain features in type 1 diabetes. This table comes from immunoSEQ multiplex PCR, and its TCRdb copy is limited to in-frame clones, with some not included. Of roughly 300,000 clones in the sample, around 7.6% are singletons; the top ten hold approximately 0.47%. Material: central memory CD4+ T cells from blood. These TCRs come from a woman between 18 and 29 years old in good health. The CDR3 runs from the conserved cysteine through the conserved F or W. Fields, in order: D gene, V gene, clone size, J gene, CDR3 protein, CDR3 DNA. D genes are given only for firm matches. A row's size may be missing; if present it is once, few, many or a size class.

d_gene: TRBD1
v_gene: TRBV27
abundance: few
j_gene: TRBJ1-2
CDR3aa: CATRERTGYGYTF
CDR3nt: TGTGCCACCCGCGAGAGGACAGGGTATGGCTACACCTTC

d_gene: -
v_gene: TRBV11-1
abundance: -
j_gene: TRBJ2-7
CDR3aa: CASSLNTHEQYF
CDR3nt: TGTGCCAGCAGCTTAAATACGCACGAGCAGTACTTC

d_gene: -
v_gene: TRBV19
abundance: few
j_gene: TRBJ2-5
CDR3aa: CASSIFGETQYF
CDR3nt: TGTGCCAGTAGTATCTTCGGGGAGACCCAGTACTTC

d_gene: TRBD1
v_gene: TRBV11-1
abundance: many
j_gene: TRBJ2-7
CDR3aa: CASSSHPTGASIYEQYF
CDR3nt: TGTGCCAGCAGCTCACACCCGACAGGGGCCTCCATCTACGAGCAGTACTTC

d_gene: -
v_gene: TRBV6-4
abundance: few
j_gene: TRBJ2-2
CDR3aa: CASSPFGARDTGELFF
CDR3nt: TGTGCCAGCAGCCCCTTTGGGGCTAGGGACACCGGGGAGCTGTTTTTT

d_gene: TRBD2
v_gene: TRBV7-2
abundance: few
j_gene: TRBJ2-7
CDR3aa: CASSSSRDYPAYEQYF
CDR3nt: TGTGCCAGCAGCTCGAGCCGGGACTACCCTGCCTACGAGCAGTACTTC

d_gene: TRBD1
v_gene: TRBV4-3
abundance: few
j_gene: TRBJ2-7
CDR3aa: CASSRDSQRYEQYF
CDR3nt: TGCGCCAGCAGCCGGGACAGCCAGAGGTACGAGCAGTACTTC

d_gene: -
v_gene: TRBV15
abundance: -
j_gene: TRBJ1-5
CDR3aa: CATSPEGYNQPQHF
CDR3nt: TGTGCCACCAGCCCTGAGGGCTACAATCAGCCCCAGCATTTT

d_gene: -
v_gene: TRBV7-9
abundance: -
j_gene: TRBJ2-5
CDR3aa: CASSLNPTMGETQYF
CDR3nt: TGTGCCAGCAGCTTAAATCCCACGATGGGCGAGACCCAGTACTTC

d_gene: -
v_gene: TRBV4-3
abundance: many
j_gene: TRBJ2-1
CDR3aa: CASSVSLANEQFF
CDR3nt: TGCGCCAGCAGCGTAAGCCTAGCGAATGAGCAGTTCTTC

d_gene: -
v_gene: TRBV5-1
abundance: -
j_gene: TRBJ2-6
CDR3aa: CASSLGSSGANVLTF
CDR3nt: TGCGCCAGCAGCTTGGGGTCATCTGGGGCCAACGTCCTGACTTTC

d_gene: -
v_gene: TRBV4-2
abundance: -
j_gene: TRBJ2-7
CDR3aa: CASSQDGAGSYEQYF
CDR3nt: TGTGCCAGCAGCCAAGATGGGGCAGGGTCTTACGAGCAGTACTTC

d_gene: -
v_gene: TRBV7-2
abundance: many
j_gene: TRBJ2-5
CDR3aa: CASSSRWGRGETQYF
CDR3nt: TGTGCCAGCAGTTCTAGATGGGGGCGGGGAGAGACCCAGTACTTC

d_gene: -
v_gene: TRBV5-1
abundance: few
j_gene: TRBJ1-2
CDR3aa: CASSLGEVTGSVGYTF
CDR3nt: TGCGCCAGCAGCTTGGGGGAGGTAACAGGGAGCGTCGGCTACACCTTC

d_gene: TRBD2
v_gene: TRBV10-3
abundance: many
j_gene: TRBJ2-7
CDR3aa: CAISERLGAGDAYEQYF
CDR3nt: TGTGCCATCAGTGAGCGCCTGGGAGCGGGAGATGCCTACGAGCAGTACTTC

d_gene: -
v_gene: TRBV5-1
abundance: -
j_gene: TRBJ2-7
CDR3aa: CASSPGVTKYEQYF
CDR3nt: TGCGCCAGCAGCCCGGGTGTTACTAAGTACGAGCAGTACTTC

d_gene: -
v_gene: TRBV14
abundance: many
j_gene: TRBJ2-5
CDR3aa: CASSEQVLETQYF
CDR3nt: TGTGCCAGCAGCGAACAGGTTCTGGAGACCCAGTACTTC

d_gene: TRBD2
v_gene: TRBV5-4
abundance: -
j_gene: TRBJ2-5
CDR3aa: CASSPSGPGGETQYF
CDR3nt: TGTGCCAGCAGCCCTAGCGGCCCCGGGGGAGAGACCCAGTACTTC

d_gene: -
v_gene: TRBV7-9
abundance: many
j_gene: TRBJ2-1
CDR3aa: CASSRTHSDEQFF
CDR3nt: TGTGCCAGCAGCAGGACTCATTCCGATGAGCAGTTCTTC

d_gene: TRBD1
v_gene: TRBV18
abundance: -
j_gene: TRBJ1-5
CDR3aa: CASSPDRAAYSNQPQHF
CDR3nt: TGTGCCAGCTCACCAGACAGGGCCGCGTATAGCAATCAGCCCCAGCATTTT

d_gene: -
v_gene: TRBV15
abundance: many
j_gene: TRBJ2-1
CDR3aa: CATSRHPSDEQFF
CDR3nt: TGTGCCACCAGCCGACACCCCTCGGATGAGCAGTTCTTC

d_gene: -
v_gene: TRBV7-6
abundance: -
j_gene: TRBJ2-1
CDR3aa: CASSLVGDNNEQFF
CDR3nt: TGTGCCAGCAGCTTAGTAGGAGACAACAATGAGCAGTTCTTC

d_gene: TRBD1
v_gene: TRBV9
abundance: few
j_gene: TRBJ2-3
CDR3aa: CASSADRADTQYF
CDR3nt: TGTGCCAGCAGCGCCGACAGGGCGGATACGCAGTATTTT

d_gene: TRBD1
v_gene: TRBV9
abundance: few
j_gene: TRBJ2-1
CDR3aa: CASSVGRRPTGQGMNEQFF
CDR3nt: TGTGCCAGCAGCGTAGGTCGAAGACCCACGGGACAGGGCATGAATGAGCAGTTCTTC

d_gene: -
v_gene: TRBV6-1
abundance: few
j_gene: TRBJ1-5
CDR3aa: CASSESGVQPQHF
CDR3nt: TGTGCCAGCAGTGAATCGGGGGTTCAGCCCCAGCATTTT

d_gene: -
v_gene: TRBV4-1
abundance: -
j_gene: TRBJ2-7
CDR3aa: CASSSWTASYEQYF
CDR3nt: TGCGCCAGCAGCTCCTGGACAGCGTCCTACGAGCAGTACTTC

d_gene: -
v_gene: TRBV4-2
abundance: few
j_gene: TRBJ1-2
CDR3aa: CASSQDLLSGGYTF
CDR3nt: TGTGCCAGCAGCCAAGATCTGCTTTCAGGTGGCTACACCTTC